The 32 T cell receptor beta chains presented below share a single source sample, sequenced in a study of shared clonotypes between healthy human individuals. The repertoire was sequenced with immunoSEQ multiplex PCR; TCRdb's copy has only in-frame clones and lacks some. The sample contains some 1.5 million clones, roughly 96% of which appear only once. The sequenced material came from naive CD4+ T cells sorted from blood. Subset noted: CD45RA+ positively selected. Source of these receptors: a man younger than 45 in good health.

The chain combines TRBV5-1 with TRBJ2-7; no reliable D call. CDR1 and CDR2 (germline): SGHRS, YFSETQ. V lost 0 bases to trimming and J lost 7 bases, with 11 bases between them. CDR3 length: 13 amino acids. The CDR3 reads CASSLGAAREQYF. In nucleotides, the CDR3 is TGCGCCAGCAGCTTGGGAGCAGCGAGAGAGCAGTACTTC.

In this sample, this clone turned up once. The CDR3 coding sequence is TGCAGCGTTGACTCACAGGGAGACTACAATGAGCAGTTCTTC. Its translation: CSVDSQGDYNEQFF. V is TRBV29-1 and J is TRBJ2-1, with TRBD1 as a possible D gene (6 bases). The length of the CDR3 is 14 residues. V dropped 3 bases and J dropped 3 bases, with 12 bases sitting between them. Germline CDR1 and CDR2: SQVTM and ANQGSEA.

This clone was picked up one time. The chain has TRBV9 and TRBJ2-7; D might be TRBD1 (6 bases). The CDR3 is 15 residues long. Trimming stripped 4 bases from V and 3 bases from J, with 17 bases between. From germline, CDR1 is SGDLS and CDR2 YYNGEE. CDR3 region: CASSPTQGRYYEQYF. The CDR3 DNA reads TGTGCCAGCAGCCCAACCCAGGGGAGATACTACGAGCAGTACTTC.

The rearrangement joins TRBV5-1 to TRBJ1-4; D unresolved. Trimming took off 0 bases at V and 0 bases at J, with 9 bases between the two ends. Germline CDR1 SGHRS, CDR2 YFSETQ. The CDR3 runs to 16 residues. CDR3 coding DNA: TGCGCCAGCAGCTTGGCCAGACGCTCAACTAATGAAAAACTGTTTTTT. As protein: CASSLARRSTNEKLFF.

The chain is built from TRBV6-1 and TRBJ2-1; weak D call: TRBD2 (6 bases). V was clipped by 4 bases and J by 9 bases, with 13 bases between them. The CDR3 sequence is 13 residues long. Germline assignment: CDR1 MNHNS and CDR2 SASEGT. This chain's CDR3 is CASSGLGGAEQFF. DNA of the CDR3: TGTGCCAGCAGTGGACTAGGAGGGGCTGAGCAGTTCTTC.

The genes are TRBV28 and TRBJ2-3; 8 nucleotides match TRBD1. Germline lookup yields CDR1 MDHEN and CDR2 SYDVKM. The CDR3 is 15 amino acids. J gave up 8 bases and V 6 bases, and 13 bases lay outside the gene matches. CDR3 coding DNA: TGTGCCAGCAGCTTAGGGGGGACAGGTCTTGGTACGCAGTATTTT. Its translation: CASSLGGTGLGTQYF.

CDR3 nucleotides: TGTGCCAGCTCACCAAGCTTCCGTTCCTACAATGAGCAGTTCTTC. Translating it yields CASSPSFRSYNEQFF. V is TRBV18 and J is TRBJ2-1; no clear D gene. This CDR3 has 15 amino acids. CDR1 and CDR2 (germline): KGHSH, LQKENI. Trimming removed 2 bases at V and 1 base at J, with 9 bases between.

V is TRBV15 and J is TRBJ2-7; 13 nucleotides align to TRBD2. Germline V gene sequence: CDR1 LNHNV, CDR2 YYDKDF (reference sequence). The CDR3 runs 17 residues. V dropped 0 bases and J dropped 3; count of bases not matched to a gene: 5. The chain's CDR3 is CATSRDPGTSGNYEQYF. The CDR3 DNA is TGTGCCACCAGCAGAGACCCAGGGACTAGCGGGAACTACGAGCAGTACTTC. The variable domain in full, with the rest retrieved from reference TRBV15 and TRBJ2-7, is DAMVIQNPRYQVTQFGKPVTLSCSQTLNHNVMYWYQQKSSQAPKLLFHYYDKDFNNEADTPDNFQSRRPNTSFCFLDIRSPGLGDTAMYLCATSRDPGTSGNYEQYFGPGTRLTVT.

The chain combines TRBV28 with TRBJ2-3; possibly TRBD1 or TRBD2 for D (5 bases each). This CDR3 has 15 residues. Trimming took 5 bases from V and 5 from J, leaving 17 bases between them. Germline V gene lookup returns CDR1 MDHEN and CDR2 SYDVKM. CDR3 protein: CASSTRGGLGDTQYF. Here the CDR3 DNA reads TGTGCCAGCAGTACCCGGGGCGGGCTGGGAGATACGCAGTATTTT.

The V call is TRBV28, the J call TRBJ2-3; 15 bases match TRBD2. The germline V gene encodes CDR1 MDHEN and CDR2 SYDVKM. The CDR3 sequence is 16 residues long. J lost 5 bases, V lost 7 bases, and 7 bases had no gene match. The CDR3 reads CASTSSGLAGGDTQYF. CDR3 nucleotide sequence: TGTGCCAGCACCTCGTCGGGACTAGCGGGAGGAGATACGCAGTATTTT.

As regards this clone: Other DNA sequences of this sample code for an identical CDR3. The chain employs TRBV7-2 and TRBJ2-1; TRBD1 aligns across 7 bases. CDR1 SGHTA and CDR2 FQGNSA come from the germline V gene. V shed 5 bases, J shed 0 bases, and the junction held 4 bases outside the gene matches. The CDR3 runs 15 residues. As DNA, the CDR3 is TGTGCCAGCAGCCCGGGACAGACCTCCTACAATGAGCAGTTCTTC. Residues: CASSPGQTSYNEQFF.

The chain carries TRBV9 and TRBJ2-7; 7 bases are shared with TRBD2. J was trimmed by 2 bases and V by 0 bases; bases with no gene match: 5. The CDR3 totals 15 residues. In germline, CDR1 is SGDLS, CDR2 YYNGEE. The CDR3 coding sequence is TGTGCCAGCAGCGTAGAACCGGGAGGAACCTACGAGCAGTACTTC. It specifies CASSVEPGGTYEQYF.

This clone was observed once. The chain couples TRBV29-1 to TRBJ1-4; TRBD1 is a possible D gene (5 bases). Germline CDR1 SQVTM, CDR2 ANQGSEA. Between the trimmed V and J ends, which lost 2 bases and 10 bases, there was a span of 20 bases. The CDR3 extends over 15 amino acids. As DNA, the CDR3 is TGCAGCGTTGAAATGGGCGGGGGGTCGGTTGGAAAACTGTTTTTT. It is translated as CSVEMGGGSVGKLFF.

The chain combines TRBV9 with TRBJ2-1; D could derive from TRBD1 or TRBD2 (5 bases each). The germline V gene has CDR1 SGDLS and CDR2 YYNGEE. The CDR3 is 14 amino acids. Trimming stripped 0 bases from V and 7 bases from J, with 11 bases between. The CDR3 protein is CASSVVAGSNEQFF. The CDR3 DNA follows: TGTGCCAGCAGCGTAGTTGCAGGGAGTAATGAGCAGTTCTTC. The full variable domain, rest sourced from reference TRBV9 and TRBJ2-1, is DSGVTQTPKHLITATGQRVTLRCSPRSGDLSVYWYQQSLDQGLQFLIQYYNGEERAKGNILERFSAQQFPDLHSELNLSSLELGDSALYFCASSVVAGSNEQFFGPGTRLTVL.

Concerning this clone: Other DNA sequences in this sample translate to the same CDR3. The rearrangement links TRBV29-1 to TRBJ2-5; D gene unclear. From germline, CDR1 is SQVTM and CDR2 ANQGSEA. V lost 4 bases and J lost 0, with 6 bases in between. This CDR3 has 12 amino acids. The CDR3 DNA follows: TGCAGCGTTGCCGCGTACCAAGAGACCCAGTACTTC. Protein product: CSVAAYQETQYF.

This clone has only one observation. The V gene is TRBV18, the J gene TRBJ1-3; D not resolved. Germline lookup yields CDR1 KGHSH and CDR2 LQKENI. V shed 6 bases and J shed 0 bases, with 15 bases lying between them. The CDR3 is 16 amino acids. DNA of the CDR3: TGTGCCAGCTCCCCCGGACTGTCGAACTCTGGAAACACCATATATTTT. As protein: CASSPGLSNSGNTIYF.

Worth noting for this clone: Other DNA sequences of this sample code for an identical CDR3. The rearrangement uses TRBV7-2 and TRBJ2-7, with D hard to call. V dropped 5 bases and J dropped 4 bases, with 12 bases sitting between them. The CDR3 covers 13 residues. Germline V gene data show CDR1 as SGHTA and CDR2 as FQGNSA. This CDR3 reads CASSHQTGYEQYF. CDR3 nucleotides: TGTGCCAGCAGCCACCAGACCGGGTACGAGCAGTACTTC.

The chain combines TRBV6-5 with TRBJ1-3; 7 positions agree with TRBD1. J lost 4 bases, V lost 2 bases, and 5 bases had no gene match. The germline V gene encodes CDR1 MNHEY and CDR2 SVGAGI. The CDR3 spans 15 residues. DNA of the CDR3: TGTGCCAGCAGTTACCTCCCGGGACAGGGAAACACCATATATTTT. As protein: CASSYLPGQGNTIYF.

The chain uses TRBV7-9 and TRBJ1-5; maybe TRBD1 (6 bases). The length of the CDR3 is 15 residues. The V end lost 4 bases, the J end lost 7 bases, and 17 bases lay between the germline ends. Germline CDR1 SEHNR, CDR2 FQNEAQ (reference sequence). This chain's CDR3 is CASSSRGSPSQPQHF. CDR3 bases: TGTGCCAGCAGCTCCAGGGGATCCCCTTCACAGCCCCAGCATTTT.

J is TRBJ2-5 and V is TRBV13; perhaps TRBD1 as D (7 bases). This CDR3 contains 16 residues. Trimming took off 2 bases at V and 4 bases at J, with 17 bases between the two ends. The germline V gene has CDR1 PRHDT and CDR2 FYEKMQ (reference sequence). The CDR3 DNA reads TGTGCCAGCAGCTTATTCCAGGGGGGTAGAGGAGAGACCCAGTACTTC. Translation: CASSLFQGGRGETQYF.

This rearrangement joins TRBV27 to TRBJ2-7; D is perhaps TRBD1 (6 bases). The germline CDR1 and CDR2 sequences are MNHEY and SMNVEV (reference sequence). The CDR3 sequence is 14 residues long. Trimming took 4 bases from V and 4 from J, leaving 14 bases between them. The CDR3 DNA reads TGTGCCAGCAGTTCCCGGGACACCTCTTACGAGCAGTACTTC. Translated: CASSSRDTSYEQYF.

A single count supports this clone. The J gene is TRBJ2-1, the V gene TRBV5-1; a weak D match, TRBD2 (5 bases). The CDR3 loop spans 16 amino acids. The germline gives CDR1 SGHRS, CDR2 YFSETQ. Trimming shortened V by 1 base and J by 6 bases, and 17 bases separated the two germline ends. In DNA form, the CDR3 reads TGCGCCAGCAGCTTGTTTGGCGGAACGGGGATCAATGAGCAGTTCTTC. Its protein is CASSLFGGTGINEQFF.

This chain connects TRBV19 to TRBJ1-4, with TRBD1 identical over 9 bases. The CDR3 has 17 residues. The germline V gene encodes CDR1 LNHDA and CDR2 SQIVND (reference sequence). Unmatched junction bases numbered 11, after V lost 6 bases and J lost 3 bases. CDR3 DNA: TGTGCCAGTAGCCCGCCCCGACAGGGGGTCGCTAATGAAAAACTGTTTTTT. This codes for CASSPPRQGVANEKLFF.

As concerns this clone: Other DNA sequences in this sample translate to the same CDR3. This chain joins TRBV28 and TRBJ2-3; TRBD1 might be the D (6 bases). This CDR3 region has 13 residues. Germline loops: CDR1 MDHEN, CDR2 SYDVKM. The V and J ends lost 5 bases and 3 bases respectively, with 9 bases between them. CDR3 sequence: CASSRTDTDTQYF. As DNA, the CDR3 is TGTGCCAGCAGTCGGACAGATACAGATACGCAGTATTTT.

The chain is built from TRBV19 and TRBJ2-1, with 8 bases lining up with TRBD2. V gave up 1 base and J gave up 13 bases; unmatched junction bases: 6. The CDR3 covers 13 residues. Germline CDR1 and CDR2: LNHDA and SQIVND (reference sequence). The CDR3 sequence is CASSIGLVAGQFF. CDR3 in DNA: TGTGCCAGTAGTATAGGATTGGTAGCGGGACAGTTCTTC.

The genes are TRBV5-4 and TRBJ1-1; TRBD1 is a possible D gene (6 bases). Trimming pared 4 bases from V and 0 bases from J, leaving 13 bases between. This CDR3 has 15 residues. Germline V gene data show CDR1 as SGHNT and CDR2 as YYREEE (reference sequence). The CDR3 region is CASSPGGGVNTEAFF. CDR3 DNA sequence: TGTGCCAGCAGCCCCGGAGGGGGAGTGAACACTGAAGCTTTCTTT.

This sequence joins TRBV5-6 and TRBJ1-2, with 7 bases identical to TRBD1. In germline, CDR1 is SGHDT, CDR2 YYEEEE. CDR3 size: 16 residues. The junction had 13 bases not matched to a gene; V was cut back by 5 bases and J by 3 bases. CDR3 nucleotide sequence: TGTGCCAGCAGTATTGGAGGGGGGACAGTGGACTATGGCTACACCTTC. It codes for CASSIGGGTVDYGYTF.

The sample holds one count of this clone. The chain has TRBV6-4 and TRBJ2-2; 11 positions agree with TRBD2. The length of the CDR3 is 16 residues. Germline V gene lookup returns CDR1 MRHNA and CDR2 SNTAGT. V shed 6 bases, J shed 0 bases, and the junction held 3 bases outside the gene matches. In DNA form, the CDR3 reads TGTGCCAGCAGCCAGACTAGCGGGGCGAACACCGGGGAGCTGTTTTTT. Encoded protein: CASSQTSGANTGELFF.

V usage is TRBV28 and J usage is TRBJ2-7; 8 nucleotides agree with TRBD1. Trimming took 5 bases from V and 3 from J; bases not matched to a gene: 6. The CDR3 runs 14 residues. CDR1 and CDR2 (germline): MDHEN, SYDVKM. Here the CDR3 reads CASSTGGRVYEQYF. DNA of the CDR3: TGTGCCAGCAGTACAGGGGGAAGGGTCTACGAGCAGTACTTC.

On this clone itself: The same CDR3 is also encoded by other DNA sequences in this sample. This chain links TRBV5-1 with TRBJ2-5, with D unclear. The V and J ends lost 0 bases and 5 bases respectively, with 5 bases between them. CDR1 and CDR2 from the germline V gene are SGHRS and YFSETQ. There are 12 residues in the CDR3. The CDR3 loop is CASSLVQETQYF. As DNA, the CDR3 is TGCGCCAGCAGCTTGGTGCAGGAGACCCAGTACTTC. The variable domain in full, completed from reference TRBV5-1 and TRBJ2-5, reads KAGVTQTPRYLIKTRGQQVTLSCSPISGHRSVSWYQQTPGQGLQFLFEYFSETQRNKGNFPGRFSGRQFSNSRSEMNVSTLELGDSALYLCASSLVQETQYFGPGTRLLVL.

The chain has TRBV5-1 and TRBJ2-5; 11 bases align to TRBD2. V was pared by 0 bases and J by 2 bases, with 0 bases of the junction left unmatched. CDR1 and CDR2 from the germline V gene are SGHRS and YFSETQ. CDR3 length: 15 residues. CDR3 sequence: CASSLASGRQETQYF. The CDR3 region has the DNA TGCGCCAGCAGCTTGGCTAGCGGGAGGCAAGAGACCCAGTACTTC.

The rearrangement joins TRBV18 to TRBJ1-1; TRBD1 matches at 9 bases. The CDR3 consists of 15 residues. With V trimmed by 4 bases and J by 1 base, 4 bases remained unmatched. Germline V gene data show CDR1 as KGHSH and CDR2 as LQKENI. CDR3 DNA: TGTGCCAGCTCACGGGACAGGGTGGAGAACACTGAAGCTTTCTTT. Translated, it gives CASSRDRVENTEAFF.